The clone carrying this TCR beta chain occurred a few times. Its target is unknown. This record belongs to a study of cytomegalovirus exposure and HLA in healthy donors. Study-wide points: A prior analysis recorded that most TCR beta V segments were productive about 87% or about 30% of the time. Differences between HLA loci emerged in a later analysis of TCR association rates, with DRB1 most and HLA-C fewest.

Germline V gives CDR1 GTSNPN, CDR2 SVGIG (reference sequence). The CDR3 consists of 16 residues. V shed 4 bases, J shed 1 base, and the junction held 8 bases outside the gene matches. Both 60 Vbeta primers and 13 Jbeta primers went into the PCR. Clones were sequenced by immunoSEQ multiplex PCR, and TCRdb holds only the in-frame ones, with some missing. The sample contains under 200,000 clones, 70% to 90% of which appear only once. The sequenced sample was PBMCs. The rearrangement uses TRBV30 and TRBJ2-7; 12 bases agree with TRBD1. The sequence was collected from a woman aged 45-65 years in good health and CMV-seronegative. The CDR3 DNA follows: TGTGCCTGGATGGGGACAGGGGGCCCACGGTCCTACGAGCAGTACTTC. It translates to CAWMGTGGPRSYEQYF.